This T cell receptor (beta chain) was identified in a study of T-cell memory formation after mild COVID-19. Per the germline V gene, CDR1 is MNHEY and CDR2 is SVGEGT. Trimming removed 2 bases at V and 2 bases at J, with 20 bases between. The CDR3 length is 18 residues. Study-level findings and limits: Confirmation was lacking for SARS-CoV-2 specificity of second-wave clones that peaked on day 37. The pre-infection memory compartment contained some responding clones, suggesting cross-reactive memory joined.

Comment on this clonotype: Its antigen is unknown.

5'RACE with constant-segment primers built TCRalpha and TCRbeta cDNA libraries with UMIs. TCRdb independently ran MiXCR on the 5' RACE reads; one entry per CDR3 protein. The sample records roughly 86,000 distinct CDR3 sequences, approximately 15% being singletons. The rearrangement links TRBV6-2 or TRBV6-3 to TRBJ2-3; D is perhaps TRBD1 (5 bases). The specimen was PBMCs or a T cell subset sorted from them (not recorded which). The origin of this receptor is a man younger than 30 who had mild COVID-19 (a few samples of this study predate the infection). Cell type and time point are not known. CDR3 bases: TGTGCCAGCAGTTACCAGGCCAGGGCGAACCCATACACAGATACGCAGTATTTT. It encodes CASSYQARANPYTDTQYF.